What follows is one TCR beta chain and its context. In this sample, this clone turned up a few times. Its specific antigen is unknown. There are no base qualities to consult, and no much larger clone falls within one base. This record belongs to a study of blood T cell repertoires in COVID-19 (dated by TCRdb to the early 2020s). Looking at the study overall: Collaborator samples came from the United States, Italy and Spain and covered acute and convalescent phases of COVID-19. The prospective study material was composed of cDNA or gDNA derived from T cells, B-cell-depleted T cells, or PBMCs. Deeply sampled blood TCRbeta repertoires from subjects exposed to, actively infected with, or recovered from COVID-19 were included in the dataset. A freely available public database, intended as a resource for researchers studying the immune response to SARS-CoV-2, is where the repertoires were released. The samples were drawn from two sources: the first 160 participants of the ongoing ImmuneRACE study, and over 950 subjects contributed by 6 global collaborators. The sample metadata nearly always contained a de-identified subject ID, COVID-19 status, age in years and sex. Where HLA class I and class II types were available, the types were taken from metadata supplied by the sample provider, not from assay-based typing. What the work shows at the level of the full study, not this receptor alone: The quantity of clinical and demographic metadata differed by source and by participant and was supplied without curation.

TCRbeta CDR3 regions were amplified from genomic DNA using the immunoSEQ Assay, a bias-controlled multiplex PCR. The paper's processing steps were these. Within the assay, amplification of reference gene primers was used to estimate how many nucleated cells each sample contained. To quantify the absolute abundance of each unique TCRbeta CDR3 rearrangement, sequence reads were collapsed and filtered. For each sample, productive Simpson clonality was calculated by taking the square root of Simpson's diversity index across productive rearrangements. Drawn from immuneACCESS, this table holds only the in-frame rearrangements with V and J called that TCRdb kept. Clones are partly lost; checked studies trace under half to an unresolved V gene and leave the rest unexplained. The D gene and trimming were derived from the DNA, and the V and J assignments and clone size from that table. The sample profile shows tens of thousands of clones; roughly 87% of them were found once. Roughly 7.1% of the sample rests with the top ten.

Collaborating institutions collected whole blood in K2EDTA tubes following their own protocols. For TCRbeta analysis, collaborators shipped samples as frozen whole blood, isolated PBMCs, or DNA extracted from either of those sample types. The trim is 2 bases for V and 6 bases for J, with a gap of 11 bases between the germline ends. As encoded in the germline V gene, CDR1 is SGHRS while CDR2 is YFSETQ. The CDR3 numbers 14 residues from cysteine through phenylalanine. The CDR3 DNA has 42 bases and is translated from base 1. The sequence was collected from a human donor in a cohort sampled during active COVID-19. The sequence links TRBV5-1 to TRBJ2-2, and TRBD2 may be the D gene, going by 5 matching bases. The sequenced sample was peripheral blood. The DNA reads TGCGCCAGCAGCTTCGACTACGGGGCCGGGGAGCTGTTTTTT. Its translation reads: CASSFDYGAGELFF.